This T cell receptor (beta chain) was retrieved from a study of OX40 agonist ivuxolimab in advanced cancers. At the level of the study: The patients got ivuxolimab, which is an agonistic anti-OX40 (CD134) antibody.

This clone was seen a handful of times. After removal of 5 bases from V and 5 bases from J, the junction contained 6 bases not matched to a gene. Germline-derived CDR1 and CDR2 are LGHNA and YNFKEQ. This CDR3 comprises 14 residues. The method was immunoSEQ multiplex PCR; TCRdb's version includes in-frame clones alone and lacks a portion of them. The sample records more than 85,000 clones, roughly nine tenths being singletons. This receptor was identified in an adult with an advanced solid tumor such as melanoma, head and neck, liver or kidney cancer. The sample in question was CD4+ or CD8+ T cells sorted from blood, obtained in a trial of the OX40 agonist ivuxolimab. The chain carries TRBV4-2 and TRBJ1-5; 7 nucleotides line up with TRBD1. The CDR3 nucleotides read TGTGCCAGCAGCTTAGACAGGGCCGATCAGCCCCAGCATTTT. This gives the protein CASSLDRADQPQHF.